What follows is one TCR beta chain and its context. These data belong to a study of T cell responses to AZD1222 COVID-19 vaccine. The assay was immunoSEQ multiplex PCR, and TCRdb's table has in-frame clones only and misses some. This table has about 97,000 clones, approximately 91% appearing once. Per the germline V gene, CDR1 is MNHEY and CDR2 is SVGAGI. This CDR3 is 14 amino acids long. The junction had 5 bases not matched to a gene; V was cut back by 5 bases and J by 5 bases. This chain joins TRBV6-5 and TRBJ1-4, with 7 bases that match TRBD1. The sequence derives from an adult in good health. Sequenced material: peripheral blood, taken on day 0 of AZD1222 vaccination. CDR3 sequence (DNA): TGTGCCAGCAGTAGACAGGGCAGGAATGAAAAACTGTTTTTT. Its translation: CASSRQGRNEKLFF.